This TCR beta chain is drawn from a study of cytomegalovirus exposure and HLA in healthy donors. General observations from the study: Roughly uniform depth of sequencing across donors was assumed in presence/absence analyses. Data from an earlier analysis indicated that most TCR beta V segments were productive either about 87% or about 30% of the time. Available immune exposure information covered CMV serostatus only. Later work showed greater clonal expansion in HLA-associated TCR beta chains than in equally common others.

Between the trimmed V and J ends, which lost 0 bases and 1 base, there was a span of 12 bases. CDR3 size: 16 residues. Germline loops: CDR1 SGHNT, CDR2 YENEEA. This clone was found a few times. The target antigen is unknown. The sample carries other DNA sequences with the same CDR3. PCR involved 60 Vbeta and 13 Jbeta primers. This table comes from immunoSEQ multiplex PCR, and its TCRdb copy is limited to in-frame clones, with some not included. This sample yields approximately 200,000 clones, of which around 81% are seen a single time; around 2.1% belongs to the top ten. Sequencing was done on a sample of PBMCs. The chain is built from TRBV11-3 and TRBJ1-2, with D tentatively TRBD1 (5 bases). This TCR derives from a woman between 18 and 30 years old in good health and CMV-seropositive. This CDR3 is CASSLEGRGGNYGYTF. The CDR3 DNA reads TGTGCCAGCAGCTTAGAGGGAAGGGGAGGTAACTATGGCTACACCTTC.